Each of the 7 T cell receptor beta chains below was sequenced from the same sample in a study of cytomegalovirus exposure and HLA in healthy donors. Primers included in the PCR were 60 Vbeta and 13 Jbeta primers. Libraries were prepared by immunoSEQ multiplex PCR; TCRdb keeps only in-frame clonotypes and omits some of them. This sample has 110,000 or so clones, with around 80% found just once. Sample: PBMCs. These TCRs come from a man between 18 and 29 years old in good health and CMV-seronegative.

The rearrangement links TRBV27 to TRBJ2-7, with D possibly TRBD1 on 6 matching bases. The CDR3 consists of 13 residues. With 4 bases removed from V and 5 bases from J, the gap between germline ends came to 12 bases. CDR1 MNHEY and CDR2 SMNVEV come from the germline V gene (reference sequence). CDR3 bases: TGTGCCAGCAGTTCTTACAGGGTTAACGAGCAGTACTTC. This encodes CASSSYRVNEQYF.

CDR3 DNA sequence: TGTGCCAGCAGCTTACCGGGACTAGCGGGACCCGACACCGGGGAGCTGTTTTTT. This translates into CASSLPGLAGPDTGELFF. V and J are TRBV7-9 and TRBJ2-2; TRBD2 matches 13 bases. The V segment lost 2 bases and the J segment 3 bases; nucleotides outside the gene matches: 6. This CDR3 has 18 residues. CDR1 and CDR2 from the germline V gene are SEHNR and FQNEAQ (reference sequence).

The chain carries TRBV7-9 and TRBJ2-1; 12 nucleotides match TRBD2. CDR1 is SEHNR and CDR2 is FQNEAQ in the germline V gene (reference sequence). This CDR3 has 16 amino acids. V was clipped by 5 bases and J by 4 bases; unmatched bases: 6. The CDR3 DNA sequence: TGTGCCAGCAGCCTACCCGGACTAGCGGGATACAATGAGCAGTTCTTC. Translating it yields CASSLPGLAGYNEQFF. Full variable domain (outside the CDR3, taken from reference TRBV7-9 and TRBJ2-1): DTGVSQNPRHKITKRGQNVTFRCDPISEHNRLYWYRQTLGQGPEFLTYFQNEAQLEKSRLLSDRFSAERPKGSFSTLEIQRTEQGDSAMYLCASSLPGLAGYNEQFFGPGTRLTVL.

The chain combines TRBV7-6 with TRBJ2-1; the match to TRBD2 covers 13 bases. V lost 5 bases, J lost 12 bases, and 13 bases stayed unmatched. CDR1 SGHVS and CDR2 FNYEAQ come from the germline V gene. There are 16 residues in the CDR3. The CDR3 region is CASSSVRTSGSYGQFF. The CDR3 DNA follows: TGTGCCAGCAGCAGTGTAAGGACTAGCGGGAGCTATGGGCAGTTCTTC.

This clone appeared a few times. The chain carries TRBV6-1 and TRBJ2-1; 11 nucleotides match TRBD1. CDR1 and CDR2 (germline): MNHNS, SASEGT. This CDR3 spans 12 amino acids. Trimming cost V 8 bases and J 6 bases; bases outside gene matches: 0. DNA of the CDR3: TGTGCCAGCGGGACAGGGGGCAATGAGCAGTTCTTC. As protein: CASGTGGNEQFF.

The CDR3, as DNA: TGCAGCGTTGACGCTGATGTGGGGGGGACCTTC. This codes for CSVDADVGGTF. This sequence joins TRBV29-1 and TRBJ1-2; D is perhaps TRBD1 (5 bases). Trimming took 3 bases from V and 14 from J, leaving 16 bases between them. The CDR3 is 11 amino acids. In germline, CDR1 is SQVTM, CDR2 ANQGSEA.

This chain uses TRBV19 with TRBJ2-2, with 8 bases matching TRBD1. This CDR3 has 16 residues. The ends lost 4 bases at V and 2 bases at J; junction bases unmatched: 6. Germline V gives CDR1 LNHDA, CDR2 SQIVND (reference sequence). The CDR3 reads CASSTSDRGNTGELFF. The CDR3 region has the DNA TGTGCCAGTAGTACCTCCGACAGGGGCAACACCGGGGAGCTGTTTTTT.